A single sample gave rise to the 25 T cell receptor beta chains below, sequenced in a study of cytomegalovirus exposure and HLA in healthy donors. Primers: 60 Vbeta forward and 13 Jbeta reverse. TCRdb's table, derived via immunoSEQ multiplex PCR, lists solely in-frame clones and lacks some. The sample includes 200,000 to 250,000 clones, around 75% of them seen just once. Sequenced input: PBMCs. These receptors were taken from a woman between 25 and 40 years old in good health and CMV-seronegative.

As for this clone: One junction end does not reproduce the germline sequence, and a read error may be involved. The V gene is TRBV7-9, the J gene TRBJ1-3; no reliable D call. The CDR3 loop spans 16 amino acids. Germline V CDR1 and CDR2: SEHNR, FQNEAQ (reference sequence). DNA of the CDR3: TGTTCCAGCAGCTTAGCCGGTAGCGCAGGTGGAAACACCATATATTTT. Translated: CSSSLAGSAGGNTIYF.

The gene calls are TRBV12-5 and TRBJ2-2; TRBD2 matches 10 bases. This CDR3 contains 13 residues. J was trimmed by 7 bases and V by 11 bases; bases with no gene match: 7. CDR1 and CDR2 (germline): LGHNT, FRNRAP. CDR3 sequence: CASQREGVGELFF. The DNA of the CDR3 is TGTGCTTCGCAGCGGGAGGGGGTCGGGGAGCTGTTTTTT. Supplemented by reference TRBV12-5 and TRBJ2-2, the full variable domain reads DARVTQTPRHKVTEMGQEVTMRCQPILGHNTVFWYRQTMMQGLELLAYFRNRAPLDDSGMPKDRFSAEMPDATLATLKIQPSEPRDSAVYFCASQREGVGELFFGEGSRLTVL.

The sample holds a few counts of this clone. The chain has TRBV30 and TRBJ2-1, with 9 positions matching TRBD2. Germline values: CDR1 GTSNPN, CDR2 SVGIG (reference sequence). The V gene end was trimmed by 5 bases and the J gene end by 5 bases; junction bases not matched to a gene: 4. This CDR3 contains 13 residues. In nucleotides, the CDR3 is TGTGCCTGGTCGACTAGCGGAAACAATGAGCAGTTCTTC. This sequence encodes CAWSTSGNNEQFF.

V and J are TRBV11-2 and TRBJ2-5; D gene unclear. The length of the CDR3 is 13 residues. CDR1 and CDR2 from the germline V gene are SGHAT and FQNNGV. The germline V and J ends were trimmed by 3 bases and 1 base, with 6 bases remaining between them. The CDR3 is CASSFTGQETQYF. CDR3 nucleotides: TGTGCCAGCAGCTTTACGGGCCAAGAGACCCAGTACTTC.

The chain recombines TRBV7-8 with TRBJ2-1, with D uncertain. Germline CDR1 is SGHVS and CDR2 is FQNEAQ. Trimming pared 1 base from V and 2 bases from J, leaving 3 bases between. The CDR3 is 13 amino acids. CDR3 DNA: TGTGCCAGCAGCTTAGGGCCCTACAATGAGCAGTTCTTC. This sequence encodes CASSLGPYNEQFF.

The CDR3 region is CASSVSDTTTEQYF. CDR3 sequence (DNA): TGTGCCAGCAGCGTATCGGACACGACGACCGAGCAGTACTTC. V and J are TRBV9 and TRBJ2-7; possibly TRBD1 for D (5 bases). The CDR3 consists of 14 residues. Germline CDR1 SGDLS, CDR2 YYNGEE. The V end was cut by 1 base, the J end by 6 bases, with 14 bases between. The whole variable domain, remainder taken from reference TRBV9 and TRBJ2-7, is DSGVTQTPKHLITATGQRVTLRCSPRSGDLSVYWYQQSLDQGLQFLIQYYNGEERAKGNILERFSAQQFPDLHSELNLSSLELGDSALYFCASSVSDTTTEQYFGPGTRLTVT.

This clone appeared once. The V call is TRBV9, the J call TRBJ1-1; weak D call: TRBD1 (6 bases). The CDR3 length is 15 residues. Germline V CDR1 and CDR2: SGDLS, YYNGEE. The ends were cut back, 5 bases at V and 0 bases at J, with 14 bases in the middle. CDR3 nucleotide sequence: TGTGCCAGCAGAAAGGGGGGGGAGATGAACACTGAAGCTTTCTTT. Encoded protein: CASRKGGEMNTEAFF.

This clone was counted a few times. Other nucleotide sequences in the sample specify the same CDR3. The chain links TRBV6-1 to TRBJ1-2, with 9 bases matching TRBD1. V lost 6 bases and J lost 5; bases outside the gene matches: 4. CDR1 and CDR2 from the germline V gene are MNHNS and SASEGT. CDR3 length: 13 residues. In DNA form, the CDR3 reads TGTGCCAGCAGGACAGGGACAGGGTATGGCTACACCTTC. Translated, it gives CASRTGTGYGYTF.

This rearrangement joins TRBV4-2 to TRBJ1-5; 8 nucleotides agree with TRBD1. Germline V lookup: CDR1 LGHNA, CDR2 YNFKEQ. After removal of 1 base from V and 9 bases from J, the junction contained 5 bases not matched to a gene. This CDR3 contains 14 residues. The chain's CDR3 is CASSQGAGGTPQHF. The DNA for the CDR3 is TGTGCCAGCAGCCAAGGGGCAGGGGGCACGCCCCAGCATTTT.

This chain joins TRBV18 and TRBJ1-5; 7 positions agree with TRBD1. This CDR3 region has 20 residues. Germline trimming cut 5 bases from V and 1 base from J; bases unmatched to any gene: 20. The germline CDR1 and CDR2 sequences are KGHSH and LQKENI. The CDR3 spells CASSSRANIEPGQSNQPQHF. The CDR3 DNA is TGTGCCAGCTCATCCAGGGCAAATATAGAACCGGGACAGAGCAATCAGCCCCAGCATTTT.

This chain joins TRBV7-6 and TRBJ1-2, with TRBD1 as a possible D gene (5 bases). Germline CDR1 and CDR2: SGHVS and FNYEAQ. Trimming removed 6 bases from V and 8 bases from J, with 13 bases in between. The CDR3 contains 12 residues. CDR3 region: CASRTPGGGYTF. As DNA, the CDR3 is TGTGCCAGCAGAACTCCCGGGGGAGGCTACACCTTC.

The V call is TRBV5-5, the J call TRBJ2-1; tentatively, D is TRBD2 (5 bases). Germline CDR1 reads SGHKS; CDR2 reads YYEKEE (reference sequence). V was clipped by 2 bases and J by 0 bases, with 9 bases between them. The CDR3 runs to 15 residues. CDR3 loop: CASSFNSASYNEQFF. CDR3 DNA sequence: TGTGCCAGCAGCTTTAATAGCGCCTCCTACAATGAGCAGTTCTTC.

The V gene is TRBV13, the J gene TRBJ2-7, with 9 bases fitting TRBD2. This CDR3 spans 14 amino acids. The J segment lost 3 bases and the V segment lost 5 bases, leaving 5 bases of the junction unmatched. Germline loops: CDR1 PRHDT, CDR2 FYEKMQ (reference sequence). CDR3: CASSGGLAGYEQYF. In DNA, the CDR3 is TGTGCCAGCAGCGGGGGACTAGCCGGCTACGAGCAGTACTTC.

This chain links TRBV19 with TRBJ1-5; 7 bases line up with TRBD1. The CDR3 length is 15 residues. With 4 bases clipped from V and 5 bases from J, the junction kept 8 bases outside the gene matches. CDR1 and CDR2 (germline): LNHDA, SQIVND (reference sequence). CDR3 protein: CASSTQDTGDQPQHF. DNA for the CDR3: TGTGCCAGTAGTACCCAAGATACAGGGGATCAGCCCCAGCATTTT.

V gene TRBV2 combines with J gene TRBJ2-5; no firm D call. Germline CDR1 and CDR2: SNHLY and FYNNEI. The CDR3 length is 11 residues. The V gene lost 8 bases and the J gene lost 5 bases, with 9 bases spanning the gap. The CDR3 nucleotides are TGTGCCAGCGGCTTGATGGAGACCCAGTACTTC. As protein: CASGLMETQYF.

The rearrangement uses TRBV6-5 and TRBJ1-3, with 7 bases matching TRBD1. Germline V CDR1 and CDR2: MNHEY, SVGAGI. CDR3 size: 13 residues. The CDR3 region has the DNA TGTGCTTCCACAGGGGACTCTGGAAACACCATATATTTT. It yields the protein CASTGDSGNTIYF.

This clone was recorded a few times. J is TRBJ2-6 and V is TRBV5-6; D unresolved. The germline V and J ends were trimmed by 2 bases and 2 bases, with 2 bases remaining between them. The CDR3 spans 13 residues. Germline V gene data show CDR1 as SGHDT and CDR2 as YYEEEE. CDR3 region: CASSFAGANVLTF. The CDR3 coding sequence is TGTGCCAGCAGCTTCGCTGGGGCCAACGTCCTGACTTTC.

The rearrangement links TRBV19 to TRBJ2-1, with a weak D call TRBD2 (7 bases). The CDR3 is 15 residues long. Germline V lookup: CDR1 LNHDA, CDR2 SQIVND (reference sequence). V dropped 5 bases and J dropped 6 bases, with 17 bases sitting between them. The CDR3 nucleotides read TGTGCCAGTAGTGTCACAGGGCCGGGGGGCAATGAGCAGTTCTTC. Translating it yields CASSVTGPGGNEQFF.

With respect to this clone: At one end, the junction sequence differs from germline, possibly due to a read error. The genes are TRBV7-8 and TRBJ1-3; D remains unclear. This CDR3 has 19 residues. Germline-derived CDR1 and CDR2 are SGHVS and FQNEAQ. CDR3 sequence (DNA): TGTGCCAGCATCTTATTGAGGAGAGGGCAGGTTTCCTCTGGAAACACCATATATTTT. Translated, it gives CASILLRRGQVSSGNTIYF.

The chain combines TRBV29-1 with TRBJ2-1; 11 nucleotides agree with TRBD2. J lost 3 bases, V lost 5 bases, and 6 bases had no gene match. CDR1 and CDR2 (germline): SQVTM, ANQGSEA. The CDR3 runs to 15 residues. CDR3 sequence: CSVHGLAGNYNEQFF. CDR3 nucleotide sequence: TGCAGCGTTCATGGACTAGCGGGCAACTACAATGAGCAGTTCTTC.

This clone appeared a single time. One end of the junction fails to match germline, which may point to a read error. The chain combines TRBV7-9 with TRBJ2-7; TRBD1 agrees at 7 bases. Germline V gene lookup returns CDR1 SEHNR and CDR2 FQNEAQ (reference sequence). The CDR3 consists of 13 residues. CDR3 nucleotides: TGTTCCAGCAGCCCGGGACAGCCGTACGAGCAGTACTTC. Translating it yields CSSSPGQPYEQYF.

The table lists this clone with a few counts. The chain joins TRBV9 to TRBJ1-5; D not certain. The V gene's germline CDR1 is SGDLS and CDR2 YYNGEE. The CDR3 totals 13 residues. DNA for the CDR3: TGTGACAGAAGCGCAAGGACTGGGGAGCCCCAGCATTTT. Its protein product is CDRSARTGEPQHF.

A word on this clone: Relative to the germline gene, one junction end is altered; a read error may explain this. Additional DNA sequences in this sample encode the identical CDR3. The chain joins TRBV7-9 to TRBJ2-3, with a possible D match to TRBD2 (7 bases). CDR3 size: 12 residues. Looked up from germline, CDR1 is SEHNR and CDR2 is FQNEAQ (reference sequence). CDR3 DNA: TGCGCCAGCAGCTTAAGGGGGGGGGCGCAGTATTTT. Its protein is CASSLRGGAQYF.

This chain uses TRBV7-8 with TRBJ1-1; D gene uncertain. Looked up from germline, CDR1 is SGHVS and CDR2 is FQNEAQ. V lost 1 base and J 5 bases, leaving 8 bases between the germline ends. The CDR3 loop spans 13 amino acids. The CDR3 sequence is CASSLGWQTEAFF. Here the CDR3 DNA reads TGTGCCAGCAGCTTAGGGTGGCAGACTGAAGCTTTCTTT.

This chain connects TRBV6-5 to TRBJ1-2; the D gene is possibly TRBD1 (5 bases). This CDR3 is 13 amino acids long. Between the trimmed V and J ends, which lost 6 bases and 7 bases, there was a span of 15 bases. Germline assignment: CDR1 MNHEY and CDR2 SVGAGI. CDR3 in DNA: TGTGCCAGCAGCCAGGCCCCAGGGCTTGGCTACACCTTC. Translation gives CASSQAPGLGYTF.